The clone carrying this TCR beta chain was counted between two and nine times. Compared with germline, one end of the junction differs, possibly owing to a read error. Germline assignment: CDR1 GTSNPN and CDR2 SVGIG (reference sequence). There are 10 residues in the CDR3. These data belong to a study of identical twins. TCRdb reanalysed the 5' RACE reads using MiXCR and keeps one entry per CDR3 protein. The sample holds fewer than 450,000 distinct CDR3 sequences, approximately 8.7% seen once. The clonotype originates from a woman aged 50 to 60 in good health. Specimen: naive T cells sorted from blood. The rearrangement uses TRBV30 and TRBJ2-7; D is undetermined. CDR3 in DNA: TGCGCATGGGGTCACTACGAGCAGTACTTC. Amino acid sequence: CAWGHYEQYF.